Listed here is a single T cell receptor (beta chain). Antigen: not known. TCRdb ran MiXCR on the RT-PCR reads and lists one entry per CDR3 protein. This repertoire shows some 800,000 distinct CDR3 sequences, around 20% found once; its top ten account for more than 8.5%. This specimen belongs to a study of response to subunit inactivated influenza vaccine. Study-level points and caveats: The authors proposed limited new T cell recruitment per seasonal influenza vaccination.

The CDR3 spans 16 residues. V shed 1 base, J shed 3 bases, and the junction held 5 bases outside the gene matches. Germline-derived CDR1 and CDR2 are SGHTA and FQGNSA. J is TRBJ2-1 and V is TRBV7-2, with TRBD2 identical over 8 bases. The sample in question was PBMCs from blood, obtained approximately 5 days after vaccination. This clonotype was obtained from a man aged 50-60 years who received an inactivated influenza vaccine. This CDR3 is CASSLGGGRSYNEQFF. DNA of the CDR3: TGTGCCAGCAGCTTAGGGGGCGGGAGGAGCTACAATGAGCAGTTCTTC.